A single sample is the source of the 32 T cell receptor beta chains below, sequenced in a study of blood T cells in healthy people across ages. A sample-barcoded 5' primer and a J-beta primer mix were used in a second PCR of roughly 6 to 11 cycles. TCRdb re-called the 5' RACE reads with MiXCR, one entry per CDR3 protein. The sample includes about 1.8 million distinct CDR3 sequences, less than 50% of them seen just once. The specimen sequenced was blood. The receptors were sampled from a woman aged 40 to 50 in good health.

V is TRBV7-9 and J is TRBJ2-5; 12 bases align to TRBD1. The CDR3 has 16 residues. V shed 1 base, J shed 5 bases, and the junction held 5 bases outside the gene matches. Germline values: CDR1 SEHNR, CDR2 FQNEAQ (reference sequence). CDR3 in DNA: TGTGCCAGCAGCTTAGGGGACAGGGGGCGCGCGGAGACCCAGTACTTC. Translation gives CASSLGDRGRAETQYF.

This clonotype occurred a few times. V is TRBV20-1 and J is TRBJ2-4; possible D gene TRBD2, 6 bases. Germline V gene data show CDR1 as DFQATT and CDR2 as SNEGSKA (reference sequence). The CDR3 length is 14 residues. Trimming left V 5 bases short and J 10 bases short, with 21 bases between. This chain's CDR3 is CSALGQGLVEIQYF. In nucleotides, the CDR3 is TGCAGTGCTCTGGGGCAGGGACTCGTAGAAATTCAGTACTTC.

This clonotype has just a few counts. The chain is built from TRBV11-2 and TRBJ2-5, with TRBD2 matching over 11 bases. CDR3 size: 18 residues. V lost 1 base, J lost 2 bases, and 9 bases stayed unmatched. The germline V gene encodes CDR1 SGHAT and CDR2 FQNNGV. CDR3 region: CASSLGGTGLAVQETQYF. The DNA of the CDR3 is TGTGCCAGCAGCTTAGGAGGGACGGGACTAGCGGTACAAGAGACCCAGTACTTC.

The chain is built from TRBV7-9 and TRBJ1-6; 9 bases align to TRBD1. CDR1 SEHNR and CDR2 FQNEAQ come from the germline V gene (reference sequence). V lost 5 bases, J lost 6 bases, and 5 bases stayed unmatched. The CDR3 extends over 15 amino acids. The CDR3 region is CASSRGTGPNSPLHF. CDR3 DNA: TGTGCCAGCAGCAGAGGGACAGGGCCTAATTCACCCCTCCACTTT.

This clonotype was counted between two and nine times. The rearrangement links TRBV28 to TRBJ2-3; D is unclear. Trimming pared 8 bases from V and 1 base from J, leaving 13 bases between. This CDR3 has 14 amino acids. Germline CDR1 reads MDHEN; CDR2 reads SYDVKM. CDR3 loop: CASLGGLGTDTQYF. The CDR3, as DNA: TGTGCCAGCCTTGGTGGTCTGGGCACAGATACGCAGTATTTT.

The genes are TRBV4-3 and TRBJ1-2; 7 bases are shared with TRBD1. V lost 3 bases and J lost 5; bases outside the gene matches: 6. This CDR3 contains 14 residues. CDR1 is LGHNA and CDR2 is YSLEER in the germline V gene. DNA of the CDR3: TGCGCCAGCAGCCATGGGGACAGTGGATATGGCTACACCTTC. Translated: CASSHGDSGYGYTF.

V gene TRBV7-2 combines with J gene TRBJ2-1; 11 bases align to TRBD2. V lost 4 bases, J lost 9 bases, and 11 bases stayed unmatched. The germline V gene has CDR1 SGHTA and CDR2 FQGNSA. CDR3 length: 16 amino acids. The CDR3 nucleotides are TGTGCCAGCAGCTCCGCGGCTCTAGCGGGGGGACTTGAGCAGTTCTTC. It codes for CASSSAALAGGLEQFF.

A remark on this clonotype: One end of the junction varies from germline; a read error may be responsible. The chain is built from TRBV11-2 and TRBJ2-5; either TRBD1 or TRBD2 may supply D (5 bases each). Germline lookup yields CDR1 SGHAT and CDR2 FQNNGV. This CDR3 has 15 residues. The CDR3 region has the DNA TGTGCCAGCAGCCTAGAGGTGGCAGGGAGCGAGACCCAGTACTTC. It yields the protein CASSLEVAGSETQYF.

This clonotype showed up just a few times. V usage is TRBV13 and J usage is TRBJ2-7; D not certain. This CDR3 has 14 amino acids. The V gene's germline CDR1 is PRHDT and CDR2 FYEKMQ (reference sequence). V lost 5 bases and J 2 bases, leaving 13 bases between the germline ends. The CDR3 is CASSTSWSAYEQYF. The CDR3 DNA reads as TGTGCCAGCAGCACCTCCTGGTCTGCCTACGAGCAGTACTTC.

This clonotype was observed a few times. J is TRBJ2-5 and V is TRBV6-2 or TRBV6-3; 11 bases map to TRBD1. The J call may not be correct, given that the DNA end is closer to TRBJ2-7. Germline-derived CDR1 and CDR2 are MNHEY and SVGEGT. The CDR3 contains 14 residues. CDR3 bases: TGTGCCAGCAAAACGGGGACAGGGGGATACGAGCAGTACTTC. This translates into CASKTGTGGYEQYF.

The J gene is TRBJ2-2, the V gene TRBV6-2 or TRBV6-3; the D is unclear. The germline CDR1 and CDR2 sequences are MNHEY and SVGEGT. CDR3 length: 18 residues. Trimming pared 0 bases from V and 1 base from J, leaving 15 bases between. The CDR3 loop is CASSYSKLGQLNTGELFF. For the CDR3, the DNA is TGTGCCAGCAGTTACTCGAAGTTGGGCCAGCTGAACACCGGGGAGCTGTTTTTT.

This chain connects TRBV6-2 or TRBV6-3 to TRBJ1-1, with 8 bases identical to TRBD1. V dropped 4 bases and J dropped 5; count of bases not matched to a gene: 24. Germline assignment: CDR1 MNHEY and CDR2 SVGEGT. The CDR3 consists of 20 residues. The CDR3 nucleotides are TGTGCCAGCAGTTTTCAATCTGGTTCGGGGACAGGTTTTTTACGGACTGAAGCTTTCTTT. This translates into CASSFQSGSGTGFLRTEAFF.

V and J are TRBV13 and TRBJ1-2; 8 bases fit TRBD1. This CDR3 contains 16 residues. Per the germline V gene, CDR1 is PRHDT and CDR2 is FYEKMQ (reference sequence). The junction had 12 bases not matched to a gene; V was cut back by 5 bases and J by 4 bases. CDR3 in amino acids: CASSTYRRGLGYGYTF. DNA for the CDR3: TGTGCCAGCAGCACCTACCGCAGGGGGCTAGGCTATGGCTACACCTTC.

The CDR3 nucleotides read TGTGCCAGCAGTTACAATACAGGGGACTCTGGGGCCAACGTCCTGACTTTC. It is translated as CASSYNTGDSGANVLTF. The rearrangement joins TRBV2 to TRBJ2-6, with 7 bases aligning to TRBD1. The V gene's germline CDR1 is SNHLY and CDR2 FYNNEI. V gave up 5 bases and J gave up 0 bases; unmatched junction bases: 7. This CDR3 is built from 17 residues.

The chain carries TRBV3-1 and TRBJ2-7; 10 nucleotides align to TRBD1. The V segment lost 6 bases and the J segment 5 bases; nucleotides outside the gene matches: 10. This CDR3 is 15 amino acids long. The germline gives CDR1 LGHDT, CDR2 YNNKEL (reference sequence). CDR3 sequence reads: CASSRSGTGEDEQYF. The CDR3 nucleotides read TGTGCCAGCAGTCGCTCCGGGACAGGGGAAGACGAGCAGTACTTC.

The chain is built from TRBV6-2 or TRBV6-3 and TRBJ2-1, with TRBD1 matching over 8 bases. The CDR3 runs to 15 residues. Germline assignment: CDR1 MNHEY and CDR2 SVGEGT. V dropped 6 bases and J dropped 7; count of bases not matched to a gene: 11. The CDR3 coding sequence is TGTGCCAGCAGCTCCAGGGGGCGAGTCAGGAATGAGCAGTTCTTC. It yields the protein CASSSRGRVRNEQFF.

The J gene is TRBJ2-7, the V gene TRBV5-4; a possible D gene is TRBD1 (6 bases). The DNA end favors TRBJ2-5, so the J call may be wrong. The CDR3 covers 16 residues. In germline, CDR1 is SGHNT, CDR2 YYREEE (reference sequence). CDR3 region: CASSPAGTRNKETQYF. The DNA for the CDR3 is TGTGCCAGCAGCCCAGCCGGGACAAGAAATAAAGAGACCCAGTACTTC.

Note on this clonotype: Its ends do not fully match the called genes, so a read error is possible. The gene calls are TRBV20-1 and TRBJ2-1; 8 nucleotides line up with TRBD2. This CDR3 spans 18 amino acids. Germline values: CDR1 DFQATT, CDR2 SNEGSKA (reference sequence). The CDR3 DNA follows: TGCAGTGCTAGAGATGCCCGACGCGGGGGGAGCTCCTGCAATGAGCAGTTCTTC. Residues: CSARDARRGGSSCNEQFF.

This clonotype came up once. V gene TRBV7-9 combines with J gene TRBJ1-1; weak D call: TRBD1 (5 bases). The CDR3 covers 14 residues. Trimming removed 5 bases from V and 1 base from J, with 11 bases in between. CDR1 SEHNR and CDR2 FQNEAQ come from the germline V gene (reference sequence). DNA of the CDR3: TGTGCCAGCAGCCCCCGACAGAAGAACACTGAAGCTTTCTTT. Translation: CASSPRQKNTEAFF. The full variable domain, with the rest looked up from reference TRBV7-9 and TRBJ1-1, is DTGVSQNPRHKITKRGQNVTFRCDPISEHNRLYWYRQTLGQGPEFLTYFQNEAQLEKSRLLSDRFSAERPKGSFSTLEIQRTEQGDSAMYLCASSPRQKNTEAFFGQGTRLTVV.

DNA for the CDR3: TGTGCCAGCAGCGTAGCAGCTGGGACTCCCTCCTACGAGCAGTACTTC. Amino acids: CASSVAAGTPSYEQYF. This chain uses TRBV9 with TRBJ2-7; D possibly corresponds to TRBD2 (6 bases). Germline V gene lookup returns CDR1 SGDLS and CDR2 YYNGEE. The CDR3 has 16 amino acids. Trimming took off 0 bases at V and 0 bases at J, with 13 bases between the two ends.

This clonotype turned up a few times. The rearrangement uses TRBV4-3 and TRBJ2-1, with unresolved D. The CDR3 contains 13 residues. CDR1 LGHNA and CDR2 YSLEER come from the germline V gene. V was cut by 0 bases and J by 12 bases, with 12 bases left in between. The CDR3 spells CASSQEAMIGQFF. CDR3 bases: TGCGCCAGCAGCCAAGAGGCAATGATCGGGCAGTTCTTC.

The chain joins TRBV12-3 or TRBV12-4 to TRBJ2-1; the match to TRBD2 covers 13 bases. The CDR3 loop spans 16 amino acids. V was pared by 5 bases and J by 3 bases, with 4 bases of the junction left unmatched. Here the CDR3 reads CASSTSGGARYNEQFF. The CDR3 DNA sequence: TGTGCCAGCAGTACTAGCGGGGGGGCCCGCTACAATGAGCAGTTCTTC.

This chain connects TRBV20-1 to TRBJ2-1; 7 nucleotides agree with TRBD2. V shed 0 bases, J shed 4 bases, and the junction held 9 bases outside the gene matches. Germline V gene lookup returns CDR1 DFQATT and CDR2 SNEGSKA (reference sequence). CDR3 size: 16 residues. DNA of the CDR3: TGCAGTGCTAGAGATCAGGCTAGCGGAACTTACAATGAGCAGTTCTTC. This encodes CSARDQASGTYNEQFF.

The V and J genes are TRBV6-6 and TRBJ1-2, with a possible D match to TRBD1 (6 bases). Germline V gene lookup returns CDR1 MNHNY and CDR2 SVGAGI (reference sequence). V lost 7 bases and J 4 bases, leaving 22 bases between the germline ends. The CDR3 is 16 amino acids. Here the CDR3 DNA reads TGTGCCAGCATATCCGCCACAGGGCCCACCGTCTATGGCTACACCTTC. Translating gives CASISATGPTVYGYTF.

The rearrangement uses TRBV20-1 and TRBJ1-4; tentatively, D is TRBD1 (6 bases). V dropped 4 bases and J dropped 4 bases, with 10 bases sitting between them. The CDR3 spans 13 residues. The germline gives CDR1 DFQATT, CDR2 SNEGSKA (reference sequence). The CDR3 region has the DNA TGCAGTGCTATCGACAGGTTTAATGAAAAACTGTTTTTT. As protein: CSAIDRFNEKLFF.

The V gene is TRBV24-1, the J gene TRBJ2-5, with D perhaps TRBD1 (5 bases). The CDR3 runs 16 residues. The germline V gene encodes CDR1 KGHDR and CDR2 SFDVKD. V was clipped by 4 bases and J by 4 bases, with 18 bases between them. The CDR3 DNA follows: TGTGCCACCAGTGACGGGTATAGGGGTAAGGGAGAGACCCAGTACTTC. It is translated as CATSDGYRGKGETQYF.

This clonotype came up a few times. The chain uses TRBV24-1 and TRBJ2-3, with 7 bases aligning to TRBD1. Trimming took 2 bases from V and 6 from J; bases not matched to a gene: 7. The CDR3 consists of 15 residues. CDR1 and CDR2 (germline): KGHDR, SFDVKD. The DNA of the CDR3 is TGTGCCACCAGTGATTCCGGGACAGTCTCGGATACGCAGTATTTT. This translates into CATSDSGTVSDTQYF.

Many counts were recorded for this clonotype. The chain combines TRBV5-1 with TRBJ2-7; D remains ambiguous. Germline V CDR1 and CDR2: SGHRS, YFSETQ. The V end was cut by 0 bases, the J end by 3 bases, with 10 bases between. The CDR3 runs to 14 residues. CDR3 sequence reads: CASSLALELYEQYF. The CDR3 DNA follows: TGCGCCAGCAGCTTGGCCCTGGAGCTCTACGAGCAGTACTTC. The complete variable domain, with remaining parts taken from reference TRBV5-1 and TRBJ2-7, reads KAGVTQTPRYLIKTRGQQVTLSCSPISGHRSVSWYQQTPGQGLQFLFEYFSETQRNKGNFPGRFSGRQFSNSRSEMNVSTLELGDSALYLCASSLALELYEQYFGPGTRLTVT.

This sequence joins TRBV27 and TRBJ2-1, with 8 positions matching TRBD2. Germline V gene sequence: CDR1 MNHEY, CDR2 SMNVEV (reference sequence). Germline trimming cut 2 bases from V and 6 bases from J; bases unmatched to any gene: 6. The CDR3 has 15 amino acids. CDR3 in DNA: TGTGCCAGCAGTTTACAGCGGGGGACCGGCAATGAGCAGTTCTTC. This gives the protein CASSLQRGTGNEQFF.

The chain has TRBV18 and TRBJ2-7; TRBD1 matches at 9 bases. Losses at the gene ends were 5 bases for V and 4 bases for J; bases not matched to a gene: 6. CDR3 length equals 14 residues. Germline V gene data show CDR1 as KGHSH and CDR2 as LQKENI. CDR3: CASSRTGDVYEQYF. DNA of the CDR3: TGTGCCAGCTCAAGGACAGGGGATGTATACGAGCAGTACTTC.

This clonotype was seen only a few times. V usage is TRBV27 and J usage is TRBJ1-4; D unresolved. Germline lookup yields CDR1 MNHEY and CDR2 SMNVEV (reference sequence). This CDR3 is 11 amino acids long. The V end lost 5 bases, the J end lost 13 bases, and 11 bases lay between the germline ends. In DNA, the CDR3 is TGTGCCAGCAGTCTAGGCGGTAGACTGTTTTTT. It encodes CASSLGGRLFF.

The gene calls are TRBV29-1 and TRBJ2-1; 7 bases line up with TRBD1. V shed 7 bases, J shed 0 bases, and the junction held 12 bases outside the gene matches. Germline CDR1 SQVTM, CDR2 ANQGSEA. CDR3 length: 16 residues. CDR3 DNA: TGCAGCGCGGACCACTACCGGGACAGCTCCTACAATGAGCAGTTCTTC. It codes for CSADHYRDSSYNEQFF.